Included here is one TCR beta chain sequence, with context. Germline values: CDR1 MDHEN, CDR2 SYDVKM. Trimming pared 3 bases from V and 1 base from J, leaving 3 bases between. CDR3 length equals 12 residues. The data were taken from a study of blood T cell repertoires in COVID-19. Study details: COVID-19 samples collected from the United States, Italy and Spain covered acute and convalescent phases. PBMCs, B-cell-depleted T cells, or T cells were the source of the cDNA or gDNA that made up the material.

Original processing methods: Estimates of nucleated cell counts were drawn from the amplification of reference gene primers. Profiling relied on immunoSEQ multiplex PCR, and the TCRdb table lists in-frame clones only, not all of them. That table is the source of V, J and clone size, and D and trimming were worked out from the DNA. The repertoire holds some 490,000 clones, with 80% to 90% as singletons. Sequenced sample: peripheral blood. The receptor was derived from a human donor in a cohort sampled during active COVID-19. V gene TRBV28 combines with J gene TRBJ1-1; D not resolved. The CDR3 reads CASSFRNTEAFF. The CDR3 nucleotides read TGTGCCAGCAGTTTCCGGAACACTGAAGCTTTCTTT. The full variable domain, with the rest looked up from reference TRBV28 and TRBJ1-1, is DVKVTQSSRYLVKRTGEKVFLECVQDMDHENMFWYRQDPGLGLRLIYFSYDVKMKEKGDIPEGYSVSREKKERFSLILESASTNQTSMYLCASSFRNTEAFFGQGTRLTVV.